Below are 26 T cell receptor beta chains sequenced from a single sample in a study of T cell changes during pregnancy in multiple sclerosis. Assay used: immunoSEQ multiplex PCR; TCRdb lists only in-frame clones, some missing. The sample has 91,000 or so clones; around 94% are singletons. Specimen: peripheral blood, collected after pregnancy. These receptors originate from a female donor with multiple sclerosis, enrolled in a pregnancy study.

The chain recombines TRBV5-1 with TRBJ2-1; TRBD2 aligns across 9 bases. This CDR3 is built from 15 residues. The germline gives CDR1 SGHRS, CDR2 YFSETQ. V gave up 0 bases and J gave up 9 bases; unmatched junction bases: 7. This CDR3 is CASSLDNQLAGEQFF. In DNA, the CDR3 is TGCGCCAGCAGCTTGGACAACCAACTAGCGGGTGAGCAGTTCTTC.

The chain couples TRBV13 to TRBJ1-3; weak D call: TRBD1 (5 bases). Trimming cost V 5 bases and J 0 bases, with 20 bases left between them. The CDR3 extends over 18 amino acids. From germline, CDR1 is PRHDT and CDR2 FYEKMQ (reference sequence). CDR3 amino acids: CASSPTPAGKLSGNTIYF. The CDR3, as DNA: TGTGCCAGCAGCCCCACCCCCGCAGGGAAACTCTCTGGAAACACCATATATTTT.

CDR3 bases: TGTGCCATCAGTGAGGAGGGGGCAGCTGCCTATGGCTACACCTTC. It yields the protein CAISEEGAAAYGYTF. J is TRBJ1-2 and V is TRBV10-3; 7 positions agree with TRBD1. This CDR3 is 15 amino acids long. Germline assignment: CDR1 ENHRY and CDR2 SYGVKD. With 2 bases clipped from V and 4 bases from J, the junction kept 7 bases outside the gene matches.

The V gene is TRBV19, the J gene TRBJ2-7; 8 nucleotides match TRBD2. The germline gives CDR1 LNHDA, CDR2 SQIVND (reference sequence). The CDR3 has 15 amino acids. Trimming at V came to 1 base and at J to 1 base, leaving 3 bases not matched to a gene. The CDR3 nucleotides read TGTGCCAGTAGTATAGGGAGCGGGAGTTCCTACGAGCAGTACTTC. Its translation is CASSIGSGSSYEQYF.

J is TRBJ1-2 and V is TRBV19; D remains unclear. Between the trimmed V and J ends, which lost 5 bases and 5 bases, there was a span of 18 bases. Germline CDR1 and CDR2: LNHDA and SQIVND (reference sequence). This CDR3 has 15 amino acids. DNA for the CDR3: TGTGCCAGTAGTGGGAGCTGGGCGGTGGGTTATGGCTACACCTTC. Translating it yields CASSGSWAVGYGYTF.

The chain couples TRBV6-6 to TRBJ2-7, with TRBD1 identical over 7 bases. V shed 0 bases and J 5 bases; nucleotides not matched to a gene: 7. This CDR3 has 15 residues. CDR1 MNHNY and CDR2 SVGAGI come from the germline V gene (reference sequence). The CDR3 bases are TGTGCCAGCAGTTACTCACAGGGGTCGAGGGACGAGCAGTACTTC. Translation: CASSYSQGSRDEQYF.

This sequence joins TRBV4-1 and TRBJ2-6; TRBD1 is a possible D gene (6 bases). Trimming took off 3 bases at V and 0 bases at J, with 15 bases between the two ends. This CDR3 contains 18 residues. CDR1 is MGHRA, CDR2 YSYEKL, per germline. The CDR3 loop is CASSHGTQYFSGANVLTF. The CDR3 nucleotides are TGCGCCAGCAGCCATGGGACACAATACTTCTCTGGGGCCAACGTCCTGACTTTC.

This chain joins TRBV9 and TRBJ1-2; a weak D match, TRBD1 (6 bases). The germline V and J ends were trimmed by 0 bases and 4 bases, with 16 bases remaining between them. CDR1 is SGDLS and CDR2 is YYNGEE in the germline V gene. The CDR3 loop spans 16 amino acids. Here the CDR3 DNA reads TGTGCCAGCAGCGTAGACCATGGGGGGGGCGGCTATGGCTACACCTTC. Encoded protein: CASSVDHGGGGYGYTF.

CDR3 in DNA: TGTGCCAGCTCTTATAGCGGGGGGGCCGGGGATACGCAGTATTTT. Its protein is CASSYSGGAGDTQYF. J is TRBJ2-3 and V is TRBV6-4; 11 bases match TRBD2. The CDR3 length is 15 residues. Germline V lookup: CDR1 MRHNA, CDR2 SNTAGT. The V segment lost 8 bases and the J segment 6 bases; nucleotides outside the gene matches: 10.

The chain carries TRBV7-3 and TRBJ2-2, with TRBD1 matching over 8 bases. The length of the CDR3 is 15 residues. V lost 4 bases, J lost 4 bases, and 5 bases stayed unmatched. CDR1 SGHTA and CDR2 FQGTGA come from the germline V gene. CDR3 in DNA: TGTGCCAGCAGCTCAGGGGGCGCGGGCACCGGGGAGCTGTTTTTT. Translation: CASSSGGAGTGELFF.

The rearrangement uses TRBV11-2 and TRBJ2-3, with D perhaps matching TRBD2 (5 bases). CDR3 length: 15 amino acids. V lost 4 bases, J lost 0 bases, and 11 bases lay in between. The germline V gene encodes CDR1 SGHAT and CDR2 FQNNGV. CDR3 bases: TGTGCCAGCAGCTCTTTAGCGCTGAGCACAGATACGCAGTATTTT. Translated: CASSSLALSTDTQYF.

The chain joins TRBV30 to TRBJ1-1, with 7 nucleotides matching TRBD1. The CDR3 runs 14 residues. Germline-derived CDR1 and CDR2 are GTSNPN and SVGIG (reference sequence). J lost 1 base, V lost 3 bases, and 5 bases had no gene match. The CDR3 loop reads CAWRPGGANTEAFF. In DNA, the CDR3 is TGTGCCTGGAGGCCAGGGGGTGCGAACACTGAAGCTTTCTTT.

The chain joins TRBV5-6 to TRBJ2-7; 11 nucleotides match TRBD1. The CDR3 loop spans 19 amino acids. The junction had 15 bases not matched to a gene; V was cut back by 4 bases and J by 0 bases. CDR1 and CDR2 from the germline V gene are SGHDT and YYEEEE. The CDR3 sequence is CASSPGQGVFFYHSYEQYF. In nucleotides, the CDR3 is TGTGCCAGCAGCCCGGGACAGGGGGTGTTTTTCTACCACTCCTACGAGCAGTACTTC.

The V gene is TRBV5-1, the J gene TRBJ2-2; D perhaps matches TRBD1 (5 bases). Germline CDR1 SGHRS, CDR2 YFSETQ. The CDR3 is 15 amino acids. The germline V and J ends were trimmed by 2 bases and 7 bases, with 15 bases remaining between them. In DNA form, the CDR3 reads TGCGCCAGCAGCTTCCCGCAGGGTGGTTACGGGGAGCTGTTTTTT. It encodes CASSFPQGGYGELFF.

The chain links TRBV18 to TRBJ1-1; the D gene is possibly TRBD1 (5 bases). Deletions cut 3 bases from V and 3 bases from J, with 8 bases between. Germline loops: CDR1 KGHSH, CDR2 LQKENI. This CDR3 has 13 residues. The CDR3 sequence is CASSPVRDTEAFF. In nucleotides, the CDR3 is TGTGCCAGCTCACCTGTCAGGGACACTGAAGCTTTCTTT.

The chain has TRBV9 and TRBJ2-3, with 7 bases identical to TRBD2. The trim removed 3 bases at V and 0 bases at J, leaving 16 bases unmatched. The CDR3 has 19 residues. CDR1 SGDLS and CDR2 YYNGEE come from the germline V gene. CDR3 region: CASSALRAGLLSSTDTQYF. The CDR3 DNA follows: TGTGCCAGCAGCGCCCTTAGAGCGGGGCTTCTTTCTAGCACAGATACGCAGTATTTT.

This chain joins TRBV10-3 and TRBJ2-7, with a tentative D call TRBD1 (6 bases). CDR3 length: 15 amino acids. Trimming stripped 5 bases from V and 0 bases from J, with 14 bases between. Germline CDR1 and CDR2: ENHRY and SYGVKD. The CDR3 protein is CAISPGQSLSYEQYF. CDR3 coding DNA: TGTGCCATCAGTCCCGGACAGTCCCTCTCCTACGAGCAGTACTTC.

This clone was detected once. V usage is TRBV6-5 and J usage is TRBJ2-7; 7 nucleotides agree with TRBD1. The CDR3 sequence is 15 residues long. V lost 0 bases and J lost 2; bases outside the gene matches: 4. Germline V gene sequence: CDR1 MNHEY, CDR2 SVGAGI. The CDR3 coding sequence is TGTGCCAGCAGTTACTCAGGGACAGAGACCTACGAGCAGTACTTC. Encoded protein: CASSYSGTETYEQYF.

The chain joins TRBV10-3 to TRBJ2-7; TRBD1 aligns across 10 bases. There are 13 residues in the CDR3. Germline assignment: CDR1 ENHRY and CDR2 SYGVKD. Trimming cost V 7 bases and J 2 bases; bases outside gene matches: 2. CDR3 protein: CAIKGQGAYEQYF. As DNA, the CDR3 is TGTGCCATCAAAGGACAGGGGGCCTACGAGCAGTACTTC.

This clone was picked up many times. This chain uses TRBV29-1 with TRBJ1-2; D may be TRBD1 (6 bases). CDR1 SQVTM and CDR2 ANQGSEA come from the germline V gene. V lost 4 bases and J 1 base, leaving 16 bases between the germline ends. The CDR3 is made up of 15 amino acids. This CDR3 is CSVGSSQGHNYGYTF. CDR3 nucleotide sequence: TGCAGCGTTGGGTCCTCCCAGGGGCATAACTATGGCTACACCTTC.

This chain connects TRBV2 to TRBJ1-2, with 10 bases fitting TRBD1. The CDR3 spans 15 residues. CDR1 is SNHLY, CDR2 FYNNEI, per germline. Germline trimming cut 8 bases from V and 7 bases from J; bases unmatched to any gene: 13. The CDR3 nucleotides read TGTGCCAGCTTCGGATGGGACAGGGGATCATCTGGCTACACCTTC. It is translated as CASFGWDRGSSGYTF.

The chain employs TRBV19 and TRBJ2-5, with 8 bases lining up with TRBD1. The germline CDR1 and CDR2 sequences are LNHDA and SQIVND (reference sequence). J was trimmed by 5 bases and V by 5 bases; bases with no gene match: 7. This CDR3 is built from 14 residues. The CDR3 reads CASSGQGGAETQYF. DNA of the CDR3: TGTGCCAGTAGTGGACAGGGTGGCGCGGAGACCCAGTACTTC.

The V gene is TRBV15, the J gene TRBJ2-3, with 8 bases that match TRBD2. This CDR3 spans 15 amino acids. Germline loops: CDR1 LNHNV, CDR2 YYDKDF (reference sequence). With V trimmed by 3 bases and J by 2 bases, 4 bases remained unmatched. Here the CDR3 reads CATSRMRGATDTQYF. CDR3 coding DNA: TGTGCCACCAGCAGGATGCGGGGGGCCACAGATACGCAGTATTTT.

The gene calls are TRBV9 and TRBJ2-2; tentative D call: TRBD2 (6 bases). This CDR3 has 15 amino acids. Trimming left V 0 bases short and J 4 bases short, with 10 bases between. Germline V gene data show CDR1 as SGDLS and CDR2 as YYNGEE. This CDR3 is CASSVAGEPTGELFF. Here the CDR3 DNA reads TGTGCCAGCAGCGTAGCGGGAGAACCCACCGGGGAGCTGTTTTTT.

CDR3 nucleotides: TGTGCCTGGAACTCCGGGACAGGTTTCACAGATACGCAGTATTTT. This sequence encodes CAWNSGTGFTDTQYF. This chain uses TRBV30 with TRBJ2-3; TRBD1 aligns across 8 bases. Germline-derived CDR1 and CDR2 are GTSNPN and SVGIG (reference sequence). Unmatched junction bases numbered 8, after V lost 4 bases and J lost 2 bases. This CDR3 is 15 amino acids long.

V and J are TRBV5-1 and TRBJ1-4, with a tentative D call TRBD1 (6 bases). Per germline, CDR1 SGHRS and CDR2 YFSETQ. V was clipped by 3 bases and J by 4 bases, with 10 bases between them. CDR3 size: 14 residues. The CDR3 here is CASSSQGDNEKLFF. CDR3 nucleotide sequence: TGCGCCAGCAGCTCACAGGGCGATAATGAAAAACTGTTTTTT.